The rows below give T cell receptor beta chains drawn from one sample of a study of T cell responses to AZD1222 COVID-19 vaccine. TCRdb's copy holds only in-frame clones and misses some; the assay was immunoSEQ multiplex PCR. The data show roughly 100,000 clones, approximately 81% seen once. This specimen was peripheral blood, taken on day 0 of AZD1222 vaccination. These receptors all come from an adult in good health. The CDR3 runs from the conserved cysteine through the conserved F or W.

>TRBJ2-2|16|TRBV9
CASSVDLAGTAGELFF
>TRBJ1-1|15|TRBV7-2
CASSLVGDRSTEAFF
>TRBJ1-3|16|TRBV7-9
CASSPAAGTGLNTIYF
>TRBJ2-1|15|TRBV19
CASTEASVGRSEQFF
>TRBJ1-5|12|TRBV12-3/TRBV12-4
CASTLNNQPQHF
>TRBJ1-6|14|TRBV3-1/TRBV3-2
CASSQDVLLSPLHF
>TRBJ1-2|15|TRBV7-2
CASSLVRGERYGYTF
>TRBJ1-1|16|TRBV11-2
CASSFWGGDRVVSAFF
>TRBJ1-1|13|TRBV7-9
CASSPRGGSEAFF
>TRBJ2-1|13|TRBV4-2
CASSQPPSREQFF
>TRBJ1-2|15|TRBV24-1
CATSGPDRAGYGYTF
>TRBJ2-5|14|TRBV18
CASSPPEQGHKKYF